The entry below gives a single T cell receptor beta chain sequence along with its context. The antigen is not known. The data were obtained in a study of Ad26.COV2.S vaccination and SARS-CoV-2 variants. As for the study in general: Dosing was one shot or two shots 56 days apart.

Looked up from germline, CDR1 is LNHNV and CDR2 is YYDKDF (reference sequence). Germline trimming cut 7 bases from V and 5 bases from J; bases unmatched to any gene: 5. This CDR3 region has 12 residues. TCRdb's copy holds only in-frame clones and misses some; the assay was immunoSEQ multiplex PCR. The table includes some 450,000 clones, about 92% detected once. General observations from the study: Placebo and vaccine recipients had non-spike TCR breadth that was similar. Marked by substantial breadth, spike-specific CD8+ and CD4+ T cell responses were reportedly seen after vaccination.

Regarding treatment: around 19 received Ad26.COV2.S at low or high dose, single or two shots; about five received placebo; per-sample allocation not given. Samples came from day 63 after the first vaccine or placebo injection. This TCR derives from a person aged 18 to 65 who received the Ad26.COV2.S COVID-19 vaccine or a placebo. This specimen was peripheral blood, taken in a trial of Ad26.COV2.S vaccine versus placebo. This sequence joins TRBV15 and TRBJ2-7; the match to TRBD2 covers 7 bases. CDR3 bases: TGTGCCACCACCGCTGGGGGGGACGAGCAGTACTTC. Its protein product is CATTAGGDEQYF.